This paragraph reports one T cell receptor (beta chain). This specimen belongs to a study of PD-L1 blockade in urothelial cancer. This CDR3 is 13 amino acids long. V shed 6 bases and J shed 3 bases, with 11 bases lying between them. CDR1 is KGHSH and CDR2 is LQKENI in the germline V gene. Assay: immunoSEQ multiplex PCR; the TCRdb copy retains only in-frame clones and omits some. The table lists roughly 42,000 clones, about 90% of them singletons. Time point indicated: peripheral blood 6 weeks after treatment start. The sample consisted of PBMCs, taken around atezolizumab (anti-PD-L1) treatment. The rearrangement joins TRBV18 to TRBJ1-1; the D is unclear. This TCR was recovered from a man between 65 and 85 years old with urothelial cancer. The CDR3 spells CASSQREDTEAFF. CDR3 nucleotide sequence: TGTGCCAGCTCTCAACGGGAGGACACTGAAGCTTTCTTT.